This T cell receptor beta chain came from a study of blood T cell repertoires in COVID-19. Study-wide context: The origin of the acute and convalescent COVID-19 samples was the United States, Italy and Spain. The cDNA or gDNA used as material had been derived from T cells, B-cell-depleted T cells, or PBMCs.

Original analysis: Estimation of nucleated cell counts was performed using reference gene primer amplification. Repertoires were generated with immunoSEQ multiplex PCR, while TCRdb's copy carries only in-frame clones and drops some. V, J and clone size were drawn from that table, and D and trimming were deduced from the DNA. Of about 36,000 clones detected, over 65% appear once; the ten largest clones hold 2%. The CDR3 consists of 13 residues. V gave up 2 bases and J gave up 4 bases, with 5 bases separating them. Sequencing was performed on peripheral blood. This sequence was found in a man aged 55 to 70 with active COVID-19. The gene calls are TRBV12-3 or TRBV12-4 and TRBJ2-2; D is unresolved. CDR3 amino acids: CASSLIGTGELFF. The CDR3 coding sequence is TGTGCCAGCAGTTTAATCGGCACCGGGGAGCTGTTTTTT.